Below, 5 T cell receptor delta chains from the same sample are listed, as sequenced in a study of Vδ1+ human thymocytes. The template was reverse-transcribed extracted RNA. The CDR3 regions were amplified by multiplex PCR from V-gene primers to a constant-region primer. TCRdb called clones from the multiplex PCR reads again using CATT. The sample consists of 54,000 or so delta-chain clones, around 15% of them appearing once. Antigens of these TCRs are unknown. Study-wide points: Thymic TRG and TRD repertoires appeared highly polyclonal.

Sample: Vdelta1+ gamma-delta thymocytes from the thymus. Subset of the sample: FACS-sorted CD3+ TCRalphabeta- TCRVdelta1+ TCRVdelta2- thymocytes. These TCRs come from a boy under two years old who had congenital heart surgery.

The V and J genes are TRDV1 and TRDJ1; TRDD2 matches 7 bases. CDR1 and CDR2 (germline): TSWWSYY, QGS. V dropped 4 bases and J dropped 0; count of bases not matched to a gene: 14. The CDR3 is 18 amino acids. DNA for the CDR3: TGTGCTCTTGGGGGGCCTTCCTTCTGGGCCGGTTACACCGATAAACTCATCTTT. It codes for CALGGPSFWAGYTDKLIF.

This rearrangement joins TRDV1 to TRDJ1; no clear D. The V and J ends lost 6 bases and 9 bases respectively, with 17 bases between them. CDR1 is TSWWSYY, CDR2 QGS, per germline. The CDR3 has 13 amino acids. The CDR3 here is CALGRPSLAQLIF. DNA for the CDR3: TGTGCTCTTGGTCGACCCTCCCTTGCTCAACTCATCTTT.

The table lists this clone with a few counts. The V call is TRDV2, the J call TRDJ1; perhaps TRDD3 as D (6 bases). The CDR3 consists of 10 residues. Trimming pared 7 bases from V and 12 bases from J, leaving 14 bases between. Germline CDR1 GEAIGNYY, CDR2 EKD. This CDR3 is CACLGLEFIF. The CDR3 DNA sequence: TGTGCCTGCCTGGGGCTTGAATTCATCTTT.

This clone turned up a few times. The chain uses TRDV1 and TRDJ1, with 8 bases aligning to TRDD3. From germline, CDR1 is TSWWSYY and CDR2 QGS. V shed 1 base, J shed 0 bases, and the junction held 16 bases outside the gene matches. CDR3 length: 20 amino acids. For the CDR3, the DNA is TGTGCTCTTGGGGAACGGTACCTTCCCCCGTACTGGGGGTACACCGATAAACTCATCTTT. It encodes CALGERYLPPYWGYTDKLIF.

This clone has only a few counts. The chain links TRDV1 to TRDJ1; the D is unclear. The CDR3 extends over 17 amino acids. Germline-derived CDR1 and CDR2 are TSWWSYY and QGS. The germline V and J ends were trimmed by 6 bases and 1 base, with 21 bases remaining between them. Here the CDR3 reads CALGELEFGCLTDKLIF. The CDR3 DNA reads TGTGCTCTTGGAGAGCTCGAATTTGGCTGCCTCACCGATAAACTCATCTTT.